Each of the 21 T cell receptor beta chains below was sequenced from the same sample in a study of cytomegalovirus exposure and HLA in healthy donors (dated by TCRdb to about 2017). The library was built by means of the immunoSEQ multiplex PCR assay. For the multiplex PCR, a mixture combining 60 forward primers for TCR Vbeta segments and 13 reverse primers for TCR Jbeta segments was used. This is the immuneACCESS table as TCRdb keeps it, with only in-frame sequences that have V and J called. A part of the clones is gone; compared with another copy, unresolved V genes explain less than half, and the rest is unexplained. The sample yields about 160,000 clones; approximately 81% were counted once. The ten largest clones represent about 1.3% of the sample. Sequences were obtained from PBMCs. These receptor sequences come from a man between 18 and 35 years old in good health and CMV-seronegative.

V is TRBV11-2 and J is TRBJ2-7, with 9 bases fitting TRBD2. Per the germline V gene, CDR1 is SGHAT and CDR2 is FQNNGV. This CDR3 contains 13 residues. V was clipped by 3 bases and J by 7 bases; unmatched bases: 4. The CDR3 DNA sequence: TGTGCCAGCAGCTTTGGGCTAGCGGGAGAGCAGTACTTC. It encodes CASSFGLAGEQYF. Full variable domain (rest looked up from reference TRBV11-2 and TRBJ2-7): EAGVAQSPRYKIIEKRQSVAFWCNPISGHATLYWYQQILGQGPKLLIQFQNNGVVDDSQLPKDRFSAERLKGVDSTLKIQPAKLEDSAVYLCASSFGLAGEQYFGPGTRLTVT.

The CDR3: CASSPTRTGTYEQYF. DNA for the CDR3: TGTGCCAGCAGCCCAACTCGGACAGGGACCTACGAGCAGTACTTC. The chain recombines TRBV6-5 with TRBJ2-7; 8 bases match TRBD1. The CDR3 extends over 15 amino acids. Germline V gene lookup returns CDR1 MNHEY and CDR2 SVGAGI. Trimming took 6 bases from V and 2 from J; bases not matched to a gene: 9.

V is TRBV28 and J is TRBJ2-5; a possible D gene is TRBD1 (6 bases). Trimming cost V 8 bases and J 3 bases, with 13 bases left between them. Germline V gives CDR1 MDHEN, CDR2 SYDVKM. The CDR3 length is 13 residues. CDR3 amino acids: CASGRQAEETQYF. CDR3 in DNA: TGTGCCAGCGGCAGACAGGCCGAAGAGACCCAGTACTTC.

This rearrangement joins TRBV19 to TRBJ2-7; 8 bases map to TRBD1. The CDR3 totals 16 residues. V lost 5 bases, J lost 4 bases, and 13 bases stayed unmatched. CDR1 LNHDA and CDR2 SQIVND come from the germline V gene (reference sequence). CDR3 sequence: CASSAPPGQDIYEQYF. The CDR3 DNA sequence: TGTGCCAGTAGTGCACCCCCGGGACAGGACATTTACGAGCAGTACTTC.

For this clone: Other DNA sequences in this specimen translate into the identical CDR3. The V gene is TRBV18, the J gene TRBJ2-7; 9 nucleotides match TRBD1. This CDR3 region has 15 residues. The V and J ends lost 3 bases and 0 bases, in that order; junction bases with no gene match: 3. Per germline, CDR1 KGHSH and CDR2 LQKENI. This CDR3 is CASSPGTGSSYEQYF. CDR3 DNA: TGTGCCAGCTCACCGGGGACAGGGAGCTCCTACGAGCAGTACTTC.

V gene TRBV7-9 combines with J gene TRBJ2-5; 7 bases align to TRBD1. The germline V gene has CDR1 SEHNR and CDR2 FQNEAQ (reference sequence). CDR3 length: 12 residues. Unmatched junction bases numbered 2, after V lost 5 bases and J lost 5 bases. In nucleotides, the CDR3 is TGTGCCAGCAGCACAGGGGTGGAGACCCAGTACTTC. Translating it yields CASSTGVETQYF.

The chain has TRBV30 and TRBJ1-3; 8 nucleotides align to TRBD1. This CDR3 comprises 12 residues. J lost 3 bases, V lost 5 bases, and 0 bases had no gene match. Germline V lookup: CDR1 GTSNPN, CDR2 SVGIG (reference sequence). This chain's CDR3 is CAWGQGGNTIYF. The CDR3 DNA follows: TGTGCCTGGGGACAGGGTGGAAACACCATATATTTT.

This sequence joins TRBV27 and TRBJ2-2, with D unresolved. Germline V gene data show CDR1 as MNHEY and CDR2 as SMNVEV (reference sequence). Trimming shortened V by 4 bases and J by 5 bases, and 2 bases separated the two germline ends. This CDR3 is 11 amino acids long. This CDR3 reads CASSSTGELFF. CDR3 coding DNA: TGTGCCAGCAGTTCGACCGGGGAGCTGTTTTTT.

This rearrangement joins TRBV7-2 to TRBJ2-2; a possible D gene is TRBD2 (6 bases). The CDR3 extends over 16 amino acids. The V and J ends lost 2 bases and 3 bases respectively, with 13 bases between them. Germline lookup yields CDR1 SGHTA and CDR2 FQGNSA. The CDR3 protein is CASSLNGPGDTGELFF. CDR3 in DNA: TGTGCCAGCAGCTTAAATGGCCCGGGAGACACCGGGGAGCTGTTTTTT.

V is TRBV7-6 and J is TRBJ2-3; 10 bases map to TRBD2. The V gene end was trimmed by 4 bases and the J gene end by 6 bases; junction bases not matched to a gene: 10. Germline CDR1 reads SGHVS; CDR2 reads FNYEAQ. This CDR3 comprises 16 residues. CDR3 DNA sequence: TGTGCCAGCAGCTCCGGGACTAGCGCGCGAGGGGATACGCAGTATTTT. This translates into CASSSGTSARGDTQYF.

The chain is built from TRBV27 and TRBJ2-7; 9 positions agree with TRBD1. CDR1 is MNHEY and CDR2 is SMNVEV in the germline V gene (reference sequence). After removal of 1 base from V and 2 bases from J, the junction contained 6 bases not matched to a gene. The CDR3 length is 16 residues. The CDR3 nucleotides read TGTGCCAGCAGTTTATACTCGGGACAGGGCCCCTACGAGCAGTACTTC. It specifies CASSLYSGQGPYEQYF.

The chain joins TRBV19 to TRBJ2-1; TRBD1 matches 8 bases. Per the germline V gene, CDR1 is LNHDA and CDR2 is SQIVND (reference sequence). Losses at the gene ends were 7 bases for V and 1 base for J; bases not matched to a gene: 6. The CDR3 covers 15 residues. The CDR3 here is CASIPTGGSYNEQFF. In DNA form, the CDR3 reads TGTGCCAGTATCCCTACAGGGGGATCCTACAATGAGCAGTTCTTC. Filled out from reference TRBV19 and TRBJ2-1, the complete variable domain reads DGGITQSPKYLFRKEGQNVTLSCEQNLNHDAMYWYRQDPGQGLRLIYYSQIVNDFQKGDIAEGYSVSREKKESFPLTVTSAQKNPTAFYLCASIPTGGSYNEQFFGPGTRLTVL.

The chain is built from TRBV11-2 and TRBJ1-2, with D maybe TRBD1 (5 bases). V gave up 4 bases and J gave up 0 bases, with 18 bases separating them. This CDR3 is 17 amino acids long. Germline values: CDR1 SGHAT, CDR2 FQNNGV. The CDR3 loop reads CASSSHLAGPSNYGYTF. The CDR3 coding sequence is TGTGCCAGCAGCTCACACCTCGCAGGGCCCTCTAACTATGGCTACACCTTC.

In its sample, this clone was seen once. The rearrangement joins TRBV5-1 to TRBJ2-7; no reliable D call. The CDR3 is made up of 11 amino acids. Deletions cut 4 bases from V and 3 bases from J, with 5 bases between. The germline CDR1 and CDR2 sequences are SGHRS and YFSETQ. The CDR3 nucleotides read TGCGCCAGCAGCCCGGGCTACGAGCAGTACTTC. Its protein product is CASSPGYEQYF.

This clone was recorded once. The chain employs TRBV28 and TRBJ2-7, with a possible D match to TRBD2 (6 bases). Trimming shortened V by 3 bases and J by 3 bases, and 12 bases separated the two germline ends. Germline V gives CDR1 MDHEN, CDR2 SYDVKM. This CDR3 region has 14 residues. The CDR3: CASSFSSGHYEQYF. In nucleotides, the CDR3 is TGTGCCAGCAGTTTCAGTAGCGGACACTACGAGCAGTACTTC.

This clone turned up a few times. The chain carries TRBV9 and TRBJ2-7; 12 nucleotides match TRBD2. V trimming: 3 bases; J trimming: 5 bases; junction bases outside the gene matches: 9. CDR1 and CDR2 from the germline V gene are SGDLS and YYNGEE. The CDR3 is made up of 16 amino acids. CDR3: CASSASTSGSYHEQYF. CDR3 DNA: TGTGCCAGCAGCGCCTCGACTAGCGGGAGCTACCACGAGCAGTACTTC.

This clone was seen more than once but under ten times. The rearrangement links TRBV6-5 to TRBJ2-1; D might be TRBD1 (6 bases). V was cut by 2 bases and J by 7 bases, with 15 bases left in between. This CDR3 is built from 15 residues. From germline, CDR1 is MNHEY and CDR2 SVGAGI. This chain's CDR3 is CASSYATGSLNEQFF. The DNA of the CDR3 is TGTGCCAGCAGTTACGCCACAGGGAGCCTTAATGAGCAGTTCTTC.

This clone turned up a few times. The CDR3 DNA reads as TGTGCCAGCTCACCCGGGTTATCCTACGAGCAGTACTTC. Its protein product is CASSPGLSYEQYF. This chain links TRBV18 with TRBJ2-7; D is undetermined. Looked up from germline, CDR1 is KGHSH and CDR2 is LQKENI. V dropped 3 bases and J dropped 1 base, with 7 bases sitting between them. CDR3 size: 13 residues.

The chain has TRBV2 and TRBJ2-7; TRBD2 aligns across 13 bases. Germline V gene sequence: CDR1 SNHLY, CDR2 FYNNEI. The V and J ends lost 4 bases and 6 bases, in that order; junction bases with no gene match: 15. CDR3 size: 18 residues. The DNA for the CDR3 is TGTGCCAGCAGTGGGGGACTAGCGGGGTTACGGCCGGGGAGCGAGCAGTACTTC. Amino acids: CASSGGLAGLRPGSEQYF.

This rearrangement joins TRBV2 to TRBJ1-5; no clear D. V shed 5 bases and J shed 4 bases, with 9 bases lying between them. Germline V gene data show CDR1 as SNHLY and CDR2 as FYNNEI. CDR3 length: 13 residues. The CDR3 nucleotides read TGTGCCAGCAGTTGGGGAGATAATCAGCCCCAGCATTTT. Its protein product is CASSWGDNQPQHF.

Concerning this clone: At one end, the junction sequence differs from germline, possibly due to a read error. The chain links TRBV25-1 to TRBJ2-1; 11 bases line up with TRBD2. The CDR3 extends over 14 amino acids. Germline-derived CDR1 and CDR2 are MGHDK and SYGVNS. The CDR3 loop reads CASSPLTSGNEQLF. CDR3 nucleotide sequence: TGTGCCAGCAGTCCTCTGACTAGCGGGAATGAGCAGCTCTTC.